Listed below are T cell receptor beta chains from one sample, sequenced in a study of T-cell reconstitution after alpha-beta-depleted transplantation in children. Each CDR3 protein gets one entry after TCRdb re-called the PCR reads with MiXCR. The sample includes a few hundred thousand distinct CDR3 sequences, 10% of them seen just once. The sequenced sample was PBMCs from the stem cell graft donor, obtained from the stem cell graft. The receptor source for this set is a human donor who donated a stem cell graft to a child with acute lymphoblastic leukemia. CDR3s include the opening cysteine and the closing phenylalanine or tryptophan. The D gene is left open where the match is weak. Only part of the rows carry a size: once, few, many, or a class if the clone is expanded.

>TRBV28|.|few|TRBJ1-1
CASRPPRNTEAFF
TGTGCCAGCCGACCGCCTAGGAACACTGAAGCTTTCTTT
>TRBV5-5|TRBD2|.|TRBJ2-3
CASSSGLAGGQFTQYF
TGTGCCAGCAGCTCCGGACTAGCGGGAGGACAGTTCACGCAGTATTTT
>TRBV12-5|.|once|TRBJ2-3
CASAGPTTDTQYF
TGTGCTAGTGCCGGACCGACCACAGATACGCAGTATTTT
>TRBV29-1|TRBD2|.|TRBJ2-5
CSVVRREGQETQYF
TGCAGCGTTGTTCGGCGGGAGGGCCAAGAGACCCAGTACTTC
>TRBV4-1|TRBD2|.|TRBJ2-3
CASSRFQELAGFPDTQYF
TGCGCCAGCAGCCGATTCCAAGAACTAGCGGGATTTCCAGATACGCAGTATTTT
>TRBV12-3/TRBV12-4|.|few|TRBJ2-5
CASSLEATAGAGLGETQYF
TGTGCCAGCAGTTTAGAAGCGACGGCGGGGGCCGGGTTGGGAGAGACCCAGTACTTC
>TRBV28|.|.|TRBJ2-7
CASSLTRSGAYEQYF
TGTGCCAGCAGTCTAACACGGTCCGGGGCCTACGAGCAGTACTTC
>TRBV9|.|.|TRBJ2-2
CASSVDVNTGELFF
TGTGCCAGCAGCGTAGACGTGAACACCGGGGAGCTGTTTTTT
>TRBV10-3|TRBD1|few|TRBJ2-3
CATKTGKTTDTQYF
TGTGCCACCAAGACAGGGAAAACCACAGATACGCAGTATTTT
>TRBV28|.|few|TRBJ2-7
CASSAVPYEQYF
TGTGCCAGCAGTGCGGTTCCCTACGAGCAGTACTTC
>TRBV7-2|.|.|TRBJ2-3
CASSFPSDKPTDTQYF
TGTGCCAGCAGCTTTCCATCGGACAAACCCACAGATACGCAGTATTTT
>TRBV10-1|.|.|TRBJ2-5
CASSDANQETQYF
TGCGCCAGCAGTGATGCCAACCAAGAGACCCAGTACTTC
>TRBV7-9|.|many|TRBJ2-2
CASSLADSYTGELFF
TGTGCCAGCAGCTTAGCGGACAGTTACACCGGGGAGCTGTTTTTT
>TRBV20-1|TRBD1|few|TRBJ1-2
CSARLWDSYGYTF
TGCAGTGCTAGGCTTTGGGACAGCTATGGCTACACCTTC
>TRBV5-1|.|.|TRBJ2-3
CASSLGDLITDTQYF
TGCGCCAGCAGCTTGGGCGACCTAATAACAGATACGCAGTATTTT
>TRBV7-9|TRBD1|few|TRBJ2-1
CASSFLPGQGNNEQFF
TGTGCCAGCAGCTTCCTCCCGGGACAGGGGAACAATGAGCAGTTCTTC
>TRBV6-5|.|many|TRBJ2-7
CASSSRQSTYEQYF
TGTGCCAGCAGTTCCCGACAGTCCACCTACGAGCAGTACTTC
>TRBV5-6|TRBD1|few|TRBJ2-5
CASSLTDRGPRGETQYF
TGTGCCAGCAGCCTCACGGACAGGGGCCCTAGGGGGGAGACCCAGTACTTC
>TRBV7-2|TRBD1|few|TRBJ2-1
CASSAGQGKFF
TGTGCCAGCAGCGCGGGACAGGGGAAGTTCTTC
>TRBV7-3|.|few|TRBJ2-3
CASSSRAGDTDTQYF
TGTGCCAGCAGCTCCCGCGCCGGGGACACAGATACGCAGTATTTT
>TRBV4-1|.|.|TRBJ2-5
CASSYQGGWETQYF
TGCGCCAGCAGCTACCAGGGGGGATGGGAGACCCAGTACTTC
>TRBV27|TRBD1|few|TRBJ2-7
CASSLSRGFLYEQYF
TGTGCCAGCAGTTTGTCCAGGGGGTTCCTCTACGAGCAGTACTTC
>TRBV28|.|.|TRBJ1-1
CASRSIGTEAEAFF
TGTGCCAGCAGGTCGATAGGGACCGAAGCTGAAGCTTTCTTT
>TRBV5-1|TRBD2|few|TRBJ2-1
CASSFLAGGSYNEQFF
TGCGCCAGCAGCTTCCTAGCGGGAGGGTCCTACAATGAGCAGTTCTTC
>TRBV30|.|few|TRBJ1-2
CAWSGGTNYGYTF
TGTGCCTGGAGTGGCGGCACTAACTATGGCTACACCTTC
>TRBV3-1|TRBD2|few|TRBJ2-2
CASLSGVNTGELFF
TGTGCCAGTCTGAGCGGGGTGAACACCGGGGAGCTGTTTTTT
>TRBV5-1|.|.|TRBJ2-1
CAGSFRTPTNEQFF
TGCGCCGGCAGCTTTCGTACACCGACGAATGAGCAGTTCTTC
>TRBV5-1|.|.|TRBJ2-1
CASSPSGGESYNEQFF
TGCGCCAGCAGCCCCTCTGGCGGAGAGTCCTACAATGAGCAGTTCTTC
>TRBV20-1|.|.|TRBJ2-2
CSARDPAAGELFF
TGCAGTGCTAGAGATCCAGCGGCCGGGGAGCTGTTTTTT
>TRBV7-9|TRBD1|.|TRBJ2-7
CASSFPGQGDPYEQYF
TGTGCCAGCAGCTTCCCGGGACAGGGGGACCCCTACGAGCAGTACTTC
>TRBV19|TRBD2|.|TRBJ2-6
CASIRTSGADSGANVLTF
TGTGCCAGTATAAGGACTAGCGGGGCGGATTCGGGGGCCAACGTCCTGACTTTC
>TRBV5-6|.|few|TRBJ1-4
CASSGPGPRSEKLFF
TGTGCCAGCAGCGGACCGGGACCGCGTAGTGAAAAACTGTTTTTT
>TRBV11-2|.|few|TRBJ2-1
CASSRLSNEQFF
TGTGCCAGCAGCCGACTCTCCAATGAGCAGTTCTTC
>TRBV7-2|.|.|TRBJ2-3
CASSLEVHSTDTQYF
TGTGCCAGCAGCTTAGAGGTCCATAGCACAGATACGCAGTATTTT
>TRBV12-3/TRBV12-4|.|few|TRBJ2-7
CASSNPGSSGHYEQYF
TGTGCCAGCAGTAATCCGGGAAGTAGCGGCCACTACGAGCAGTACTTC
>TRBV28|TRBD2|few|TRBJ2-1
CASFPSGRTIEQFF
TGTGCCAGCTTCCCTAGCGGGAGAACAATCGAGCAGTTCTTC
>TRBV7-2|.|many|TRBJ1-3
CASSSPGWGNTIYF
TGTGCCAGCAGCTCGCCGGGGTGGGGAAACACCATATATTTT
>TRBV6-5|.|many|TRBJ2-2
CASSSFANTGELFF
TGTGCCAGCAGTTCCTTTGCGAACACCGGGGAGCTGTTTTTT
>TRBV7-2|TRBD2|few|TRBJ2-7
CASSLAVGSGAWGDEQYF
TGTGCCAGCAGCTTAGCGGTTGGAAGCGGGGCGTGGGGGGACGAGCAGTACTTC
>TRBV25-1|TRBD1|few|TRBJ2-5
CASRDSGTGISETQYF
TGTGCCAGCAGGGATTCCGGGACAGGGATTTCAGAGACCCAGTACTTC
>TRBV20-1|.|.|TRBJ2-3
CSARDPTLTDTQYF
TGCAGTGCTCGGGACCCGACTCTCACAGATACGCAGTATTTT